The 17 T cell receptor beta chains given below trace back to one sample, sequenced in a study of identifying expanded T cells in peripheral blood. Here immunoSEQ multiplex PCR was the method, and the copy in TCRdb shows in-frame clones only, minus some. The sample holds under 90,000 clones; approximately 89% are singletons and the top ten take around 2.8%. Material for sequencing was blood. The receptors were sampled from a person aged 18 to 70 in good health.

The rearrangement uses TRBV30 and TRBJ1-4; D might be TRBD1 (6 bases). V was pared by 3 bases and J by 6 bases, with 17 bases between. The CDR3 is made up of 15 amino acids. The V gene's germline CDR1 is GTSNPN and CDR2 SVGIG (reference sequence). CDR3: CAWSPPRGTHEKLFF. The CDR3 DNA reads TGTGCCTGGAGCCCGCCCAGGGGAACACATGAAAAACTGTTTTTT.

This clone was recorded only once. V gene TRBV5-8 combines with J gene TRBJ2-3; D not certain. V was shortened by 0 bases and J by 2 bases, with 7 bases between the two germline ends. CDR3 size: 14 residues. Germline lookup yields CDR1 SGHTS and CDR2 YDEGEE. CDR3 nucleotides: TGTGCCAGCAGCTTGGGCCGGACCACAGATACGCAGTATTTT. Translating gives CASSLGRTTDTQYF.

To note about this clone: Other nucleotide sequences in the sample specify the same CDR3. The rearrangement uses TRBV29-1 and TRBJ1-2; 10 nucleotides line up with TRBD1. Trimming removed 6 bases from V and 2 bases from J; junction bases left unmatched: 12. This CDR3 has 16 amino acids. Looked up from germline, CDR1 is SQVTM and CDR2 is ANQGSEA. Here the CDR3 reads CSVGGGQGMGNYGYTF. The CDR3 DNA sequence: TGCAGCGTGGGTGGGGGACAGGGGATGGGGAACTATGGCTACACCTTC.

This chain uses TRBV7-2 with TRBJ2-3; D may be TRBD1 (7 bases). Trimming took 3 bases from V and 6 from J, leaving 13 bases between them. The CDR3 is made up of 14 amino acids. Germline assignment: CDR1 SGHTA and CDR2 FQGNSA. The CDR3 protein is CASSLWQGGDTQYF. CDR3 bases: TGTGCCAGCAGCTTGTGGCAGGGGGGCGATACGCAGTATTTT.

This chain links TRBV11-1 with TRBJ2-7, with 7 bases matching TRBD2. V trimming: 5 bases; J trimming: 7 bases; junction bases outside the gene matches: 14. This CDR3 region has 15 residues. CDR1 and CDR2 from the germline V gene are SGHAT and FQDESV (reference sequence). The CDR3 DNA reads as TGTGCCAGCAGCCCCGCGACTAGCTGGGTATCGGAGCAGTACTTC. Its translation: CASSPATSWVSEQYF.

CDR3 sequence reads: CASSLQPPQFPDTQYF. CDR3 bases: TGTGCCAGCAGCTTACAGCCACCACAGTTCCCAGATACGCAGTATTTT. The rearrangement links TRBV7-2 to TRBJ2-3; D unresolved. Germline CDR1 and CDR2: SGHTA and FQGNSA. Trimming left V 2 bases short and J 4 bases short, with 16 bases between. The CDR3 is 16 residues long.

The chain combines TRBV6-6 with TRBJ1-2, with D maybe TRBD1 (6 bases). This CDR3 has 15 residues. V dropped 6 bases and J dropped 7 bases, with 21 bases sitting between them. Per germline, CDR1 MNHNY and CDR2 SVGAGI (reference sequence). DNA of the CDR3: TGTGCCAGCAGGTTTCAAACGTCGACAGGATTTGGCTACACCTTC. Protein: CASRFQTSTGFGYTF.

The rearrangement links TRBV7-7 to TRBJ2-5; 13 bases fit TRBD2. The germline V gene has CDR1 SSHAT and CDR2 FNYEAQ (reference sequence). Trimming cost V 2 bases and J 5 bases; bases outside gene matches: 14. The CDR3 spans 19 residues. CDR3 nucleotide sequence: TGTGCCAGCAGCTTACTCCCCCTCGGGGGACTAGCGGGAAAGGAGACCCAGTACTTC. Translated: CASSLLPLGGLAGKETQYF.

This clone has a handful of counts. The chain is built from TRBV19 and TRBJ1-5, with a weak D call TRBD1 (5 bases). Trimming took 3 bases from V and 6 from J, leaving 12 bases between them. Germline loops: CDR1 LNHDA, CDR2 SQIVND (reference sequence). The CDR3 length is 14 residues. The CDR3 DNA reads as TGTGCCAGTAGTATTTTCAGGGAAGGTCAGCCCCAGCATTTT. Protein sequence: CASSIFREGQPQHF.

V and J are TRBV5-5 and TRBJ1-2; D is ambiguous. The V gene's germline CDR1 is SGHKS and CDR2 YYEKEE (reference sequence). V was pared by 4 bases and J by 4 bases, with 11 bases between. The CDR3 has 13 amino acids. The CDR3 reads CASSIASGYGYTF. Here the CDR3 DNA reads TGTGCCAGCAGCATAGCGAGTGGCTATGGCTACACCTTC.

In DNA form, the CDR3 reads TGTGCCACCCAGAGAGGGAACACCGGGGAGCTGTTTTTT. As protein: CATQRGNTGELFF. The chain employs TRBV15 and TRBJ2-2; D gene ambiguous. CDR3 length: 13 residues. CDR1 is LNHNV, CDR2 YYDKDF, per germline (reference sequence). With 8 bases removed from V and 1 base from J, the gap between germline ends came to 8 bases.

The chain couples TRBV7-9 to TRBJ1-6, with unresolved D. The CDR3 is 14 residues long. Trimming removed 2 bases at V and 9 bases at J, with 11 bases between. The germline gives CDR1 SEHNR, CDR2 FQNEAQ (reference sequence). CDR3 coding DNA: TGTGCCAGCAGCTTATTGGCGGGCGGTTCACCCCTCCACTTT. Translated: CASSLLAGGSPLHF.

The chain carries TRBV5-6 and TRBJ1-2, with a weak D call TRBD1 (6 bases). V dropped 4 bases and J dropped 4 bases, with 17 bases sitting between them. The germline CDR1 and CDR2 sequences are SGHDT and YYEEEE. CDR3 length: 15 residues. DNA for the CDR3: TGTGCCAGCAGCCTGTACAGGGAACAAGGCTATGGCTACACCTTC. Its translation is CASSLYREQGYGYTF.

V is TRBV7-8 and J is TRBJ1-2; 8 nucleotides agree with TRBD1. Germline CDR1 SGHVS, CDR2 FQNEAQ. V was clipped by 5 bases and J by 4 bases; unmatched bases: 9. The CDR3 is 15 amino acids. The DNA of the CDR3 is TGTGCCAGCAGCGCTAACGGACAGGGCGGCTATGGCTACACCTTC. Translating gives CASSANGQGGYGYTF.

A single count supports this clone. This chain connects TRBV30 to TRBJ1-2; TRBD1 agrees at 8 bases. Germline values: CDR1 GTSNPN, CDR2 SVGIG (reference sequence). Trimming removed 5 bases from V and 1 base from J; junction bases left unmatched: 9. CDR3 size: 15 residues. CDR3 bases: TGTGCCTGGCGGACAGGGCAAAGCCATAACTATGGCTACACCTTC. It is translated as CAWRTGQSHNYGYTF.

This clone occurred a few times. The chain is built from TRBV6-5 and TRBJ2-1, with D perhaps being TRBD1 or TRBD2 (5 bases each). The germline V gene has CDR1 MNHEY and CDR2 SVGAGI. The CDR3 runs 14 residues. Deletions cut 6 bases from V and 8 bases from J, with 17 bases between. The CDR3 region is CASSPSRGGYEQFF. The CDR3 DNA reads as TGTGCCAGCAGCCCCTCGAGGGGCGGGTATGAGCAGTTCTTC.

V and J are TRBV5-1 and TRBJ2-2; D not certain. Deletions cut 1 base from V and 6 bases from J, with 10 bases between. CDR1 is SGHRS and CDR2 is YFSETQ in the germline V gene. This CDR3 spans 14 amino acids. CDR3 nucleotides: TGCGCCAGCAGCTTGAGTCCTCCTTCCGGGGAGCTGTTTTTT. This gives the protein CASSLSPPSGELFF.